Presented here are 10 T cell receptor beta chains from one specimen sequenced in a study of vaccination and CD4 T cells after COVID-19. Their antigens are not known. Treatment described: approximately 11-day PBMC culture with coronavirus spike peptide pools or control peptides (ViraFEST assay). Oncomine TCR Beta short-read sequencing was applied to DNA from cultured CD4+ T cells. TCRdb redid the calling of the PCR reads with MiXCR, one entry per CDR3 protein. The sample lists some 11,000 distinct CDR3 sequences; approximately 70% were seen once. The sample comprised CD4+ T cells from blood, cultured in vitro. Receptors originate from a human donor who had recovered from COVID-19.

This clonotype was observed a handful of times. V is TRBV6-1 and J is TRBJ1-1; D ambiguous. Trimming took off 3 bases at V and 3 bases at J, with 8 bases between the two ends. The CDR3 extends over 13 amino acids. The germline gives CDR1 MNHNS, CDR2 SASEGT. The CDR3 sequence: CASSDTLYTEAFF. The CDR3 nucleotides read TGTGCCAGCAGTGACACACTCTACACTGAAGCTTTCTTT.

This clonotype was detected only a few times. V gene TRBV7-9 combines with J gene TRBJ1-1; D unclear. Per the germline V gene, CDR1 is SEHNR and CDR2 is FQNEAQ (reference sequence). Trimming took 2 bases from V and 3 from J, leaving 7 bases between them. This CDR3 spans 13 amino acids. Here the CDR3 DNA reads TGTGCCAGCAGCTTAATGCTTGACACTGAAGCTTTCTTT. Translated: CASSLMLDTEAFF.

The V and J genes are TRBV6-5 and TRBJ1-1, with a possible D match to TRBD1 (5 bases). The germline gives CDR1 MNHEY, CDR2 SVGAGI. The V end lost 3 bases, the J end lost 1 base, and 9 bases lay between the germline ends. The CDR3 totals 14 residues. The CDR3 sequence: CASSYEGTNTEAFF. The CDR3, as DNA: TGTGCCAGCAGTTATGAGGGGACGAACACTGAAGCTTTCTTT.

This chain uses TRBV24-1 with TRBJ2-1; 8 bases fit TRBD1. The end of the DNA aligns better with TRBJ2-7, so the J call may be wrong. The CDR3 sequence is 15 residues long. Germline lookup yields CDR1 KGHDR and CDR2 SFDVKD. The CDR3 sequence: CATSDPGDRSDEQYF. Here the CDR3 DNA reads TGTGCCACCAGTGACCCCGGGGACAGGTCCGACGAGCAGTACTTC.

The rearrangement joins TRBV7-2 to TRBJ2-2; 7 nucleotides agree with TRBD1. The CDR3 loop spans 16 amino acids. CDR1 SGHTA and CDR2 FQGNSA come from the germline V gene. Germline trimming cut 0 bases from V and 3 bases from J; bases unmatched to any gene: 4. DNA for the CDR3: TGTGCCAGCAGCTTAGCCGGGACAGTAGACACCGGGGAGCTGTTTTTT. Its translation: CASSLAGTVDTGELFF.

The chain employs TRBV20-1 and TRBJ2-5; 12 bases are a match to TRBD2. The CDR3 is made up of 18 amino acids. Germline CDR1 is DFQATT and CDR2 is SNEGSKA (reference sequence). The trim removed 0 bases at V and 6 bases at J, leaving 14 bases unmatched. CDR3 sequence (DNA): TGCAGTGCTAGAGATCTCCGGGCTAGCGGGAGGGCCGGGAAGACCCAGTACTTC. Translating it yields CSARDLRASGRAGKTQYF.

This chain uses TRBV7-2 with TRBJ2-3, with D perhaps TRBD2 (6 bases). Germline CDR1 is SGHTA and CDR2 is FQGNSA. Trimming stripped 3 bases from V and 5 bases from J, with 9 bases between. CDR3 length equals 13 residues. The CDR3 nucleotides are TGTGCCAGCAGCTTCGCTAGCGTAGATACGCAGTATTTT. Residues: CASSFASVDTQYF.

This sequence joins TRBV4-3 and TRBJ1-2, with D perhaps TRBD1 (6 bases). The germline V and J ends were trimmed by 0 bases and 5 bases, with 13 bases remaining between them. The CDR3 length is 15 residues. Germline assignment: CDR1 LGHNA and CDR2 YSLEER. The chain's CDR3 is CASSQDTGTRYGYTF. DNA of the CDR3: TGCGCCAGCAGCCAAGATACAGGGACAAGGTATGGCTACACCTTC.

This clonotype is medium-sized by share. The rearrangement links TRBV5-1 to TRBJ2-5; D tentatively reads TRBD1 or TRBD2 (5 bases each). The V gene lost 4 bases and the J gene lost 5 bases, with 18 bases spanning the gap. The CDR3 covers 15 residues. CDR1 SGHRS and CDR2 YFSETQ come from the germline V gene. Written as DNA, the CDR3 is TGCGCCAGCAGCGCTGGGACCCCTGGTGTGGAGACCCAGTACTTC. Residues: CASSAGTPGVETQYF. Together with reference TRBV5-1 and TRBJ2-5, the CDR3 gives the full variable domain: KAGVTQTPRYLIKTRGQQVTLSCSPISGHRSVSWYQQTPGQGLQFLFEYFSETQRNKGNFPGRFSGRQFSNSRSEMNVSTLELGDSALYLCASSAGTPGVETQYFGPGTRLLVL.

For the CDR3, the DNA is TGTGCCAGCAGTTTTACACGGACTGAAGCTTTCTTT. As protein: CASSFTRTEAFF. V is TRBV2 and J is TRBJ1-1; D is undetermined. CDR1 SNHLY and CDR2 FYNNEI come from the germline V gene. Trimming cost V 5 bases and J 5 bases, with 9 bases left between them. CDR3 length: 12 residues.